This TCR beta chain was recovered during a study of early stage breast cancer tumors. Study results and caveats: In about 90% of the 16 patients, blood comparison separated tumor from normal breast. Commonly generated sequences made up most enriched TCRB sequences shared between patients.

Each sample had two DNA replicates, roughly 0.5 ug blood or approximately 1.5 ug tissue. Assay: immunoSEQ multiplex PCR; the TCRdb copy retains only in-frame clones and omits some. The data show tens of thousands of clones, more than 65% seen once. Concerning this clone itself: Antigen specificity is unknown.

The V gene's germline CDR1 is MNHEY and CDR2 SVGAGI. V lost 7 bases and J lost 5; bases outside the gene matches: 10. The CDR3 contains 14 residues. This sequence originates from a person aged 35-49 years with breast cancer. The rearrangement joins TRBV6-5 to TRBJ2-7, with 8 bases lining up with TRBD2. The material sequenced was blood. The chain's CDR3 is CASTPGLEGDEQYF. The CDR3 region has the DNA TGTGCCAGCACCCCGGGACTAGAGGGAGACGAGCAGTACTTC.